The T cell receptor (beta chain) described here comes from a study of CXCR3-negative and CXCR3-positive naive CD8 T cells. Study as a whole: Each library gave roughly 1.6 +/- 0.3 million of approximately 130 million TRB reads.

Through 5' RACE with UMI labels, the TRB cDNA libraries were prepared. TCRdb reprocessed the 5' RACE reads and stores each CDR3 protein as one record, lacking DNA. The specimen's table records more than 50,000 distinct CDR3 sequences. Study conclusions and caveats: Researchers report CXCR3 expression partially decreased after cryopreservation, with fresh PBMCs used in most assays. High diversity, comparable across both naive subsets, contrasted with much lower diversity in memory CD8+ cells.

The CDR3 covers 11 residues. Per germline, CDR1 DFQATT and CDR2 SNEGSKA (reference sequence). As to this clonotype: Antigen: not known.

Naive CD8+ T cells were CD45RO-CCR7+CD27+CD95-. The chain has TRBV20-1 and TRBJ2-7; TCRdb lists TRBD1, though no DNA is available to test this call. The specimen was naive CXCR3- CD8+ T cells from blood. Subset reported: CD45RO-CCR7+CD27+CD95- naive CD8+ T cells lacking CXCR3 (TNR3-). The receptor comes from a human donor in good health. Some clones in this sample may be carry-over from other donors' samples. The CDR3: CSALDGREQYF.